This paragraph reports one T cell receptor beta chain. The data originate from a study of blood T cell repertoires in COVID-19. The V end was cut by 4 bases, the J end by 7 bases, with 11 bases between. The CDR3 is 13 residues long. Looked up from germline, CDR1 is SGHTA and CDR2 is FQGNSA. This table comes from immunoSEQ multiplex PCR, and its TCRdb copy is limited to in-frame clones, with some not included. The repertoire holds some 90,000 clones, with around 78% as singletons. The sample taken for sequencing was peripheral blood. The J gene is TRBJ1-5, the V gene TRBV7-2; D is unresolved. The source is a human donor in a cohort sampled during active COVID-19. CDR3 amino acids: CASSYLIVQPQHF. CDR3 coding DNA: TGTGCCAGCAGCTACTTGATAGTCCAGCCCCAGCATTTT. The full variable domain, its missing parts supplied by reference TRBV7-2 and TRBJ1-5, is GAGVSQSPSNKVTEKGKDVELRCDPISGHTALYWYRQSLGQGLEFLIYFQGNSAPDKSGLPSDRFSAERTGGSVSTLTIQRTQQEDSAVYLCASSYLIVQPQHFGDGTRLSIL.